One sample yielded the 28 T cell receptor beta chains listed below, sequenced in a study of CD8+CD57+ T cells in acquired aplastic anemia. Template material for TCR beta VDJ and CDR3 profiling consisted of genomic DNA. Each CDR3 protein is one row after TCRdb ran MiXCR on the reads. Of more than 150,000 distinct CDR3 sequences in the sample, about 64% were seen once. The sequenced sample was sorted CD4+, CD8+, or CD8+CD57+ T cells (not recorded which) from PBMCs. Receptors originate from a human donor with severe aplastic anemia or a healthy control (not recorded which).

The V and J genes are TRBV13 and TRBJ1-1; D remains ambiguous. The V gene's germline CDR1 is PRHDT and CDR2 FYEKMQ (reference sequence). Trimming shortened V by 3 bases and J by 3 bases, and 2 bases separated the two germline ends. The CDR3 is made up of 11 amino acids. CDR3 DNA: TGTGCCAGCAGCTTGCACACTGAAGCTTTCTTT. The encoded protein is CASSLHTEAFF.

DNA of the CDR3: TGTGCCACCAGCAGAGGGACTAGCGGGGGGGGCTACGAGCAGTACTTC. Translation: CATSRGTSGGGYEQYF. This chain uses TRBV15 with TRBJ2-7; 15 positions agree with TRBD2. With V trimmed by 1 base and J by 3 bases, 1 base remained unmatched. The germline V gene encodes CDR1 LNHNV and CDR2 YYDKDF (reference sequence). The CDR3 consists of 16 residues.

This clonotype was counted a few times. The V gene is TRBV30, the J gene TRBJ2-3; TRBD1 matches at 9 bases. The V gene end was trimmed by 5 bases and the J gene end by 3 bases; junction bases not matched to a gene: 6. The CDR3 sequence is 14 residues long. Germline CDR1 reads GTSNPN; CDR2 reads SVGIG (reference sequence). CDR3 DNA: TGTGCCTGGGGGGGACAGGGACTAACAGATACGCAGTATTTT. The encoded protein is CAWGGQGLTDTQYF.

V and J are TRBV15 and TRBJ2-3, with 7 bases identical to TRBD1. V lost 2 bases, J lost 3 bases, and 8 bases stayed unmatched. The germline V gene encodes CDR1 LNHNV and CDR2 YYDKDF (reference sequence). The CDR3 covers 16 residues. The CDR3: CATSRSPGQITDTQYF. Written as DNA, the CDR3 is TGTGCCACCAGCAGAAGTCCGGGACAGATTACAGATACGCAGTATTTT.

The CDR3 region is CASSLGPSYPLTDTQYF. The CDR3 DNA reads TGCGCCAGCAGCCTGGGCCCTTCTTATCCCCTCACAGATACGCAGTATTTT. The genes are TRBV5-1 and TRBJ2-3; D unclear. There are 17 residues in the CDR3. Germline V CDR1 and CDR2: SGHRS, YFSETQ. Trimming removed 4 bases at V and 2 bases at J, with 20 bases between.

This CDR3 is CSARVREGQPQHF. CDR3 coding DNA: TGCAGTGCTAGAGTCAGGGAAGGCCAGCCCCAGCATTTT. The chain employs TRBV20-1 and TRBJ1-5; a possible D gene is TRBD1 (5 bases). Trimming removed 1 base from V and 7 bases from J, with 11 bases in between. This CDR3 spans 13 amino acids. Germline values: CDR1 DFQATT, CDR2 SNEGSKA (reference sequence).

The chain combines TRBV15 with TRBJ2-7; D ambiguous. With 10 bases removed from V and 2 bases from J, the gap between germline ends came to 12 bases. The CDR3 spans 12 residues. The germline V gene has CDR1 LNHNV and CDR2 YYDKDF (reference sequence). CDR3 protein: CASRWGAYEQYF. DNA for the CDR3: TGTGCCAGCCGTTGGGGTGCCTACGAGCAGTACTTC.

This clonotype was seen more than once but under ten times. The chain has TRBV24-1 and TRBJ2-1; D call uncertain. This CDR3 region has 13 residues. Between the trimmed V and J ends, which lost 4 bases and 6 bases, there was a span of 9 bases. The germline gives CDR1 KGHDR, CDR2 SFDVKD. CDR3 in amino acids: CATSDSRLNEQFF. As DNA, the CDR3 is TGTGCCACCAGTGACTCCCGGCTCAATGAGCAGTTCTTC.

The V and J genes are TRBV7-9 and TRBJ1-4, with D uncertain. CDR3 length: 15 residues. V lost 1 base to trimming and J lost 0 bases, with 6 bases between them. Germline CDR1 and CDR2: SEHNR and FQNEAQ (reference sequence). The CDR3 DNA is TGTGCCAGCAGCTTAGACCAGGCAACTAATGAAAAACTGTTTTTT. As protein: CASSLDQATNEKLFF. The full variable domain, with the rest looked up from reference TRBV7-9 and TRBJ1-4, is DTGVSQNPRHKITKRGQNVTFRCDPISEHNRLYWYRQTLGQGPEFLTYFQNEAQLEKSRLLSDRFSAERPKGSFSTLEIQRTEQGDSAMYLCASSLDQATNEKLFFGSGTQLSVL.

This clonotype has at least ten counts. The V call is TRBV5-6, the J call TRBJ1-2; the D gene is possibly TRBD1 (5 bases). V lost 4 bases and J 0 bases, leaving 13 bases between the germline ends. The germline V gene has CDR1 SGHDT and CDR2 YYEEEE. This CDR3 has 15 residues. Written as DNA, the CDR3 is TGTGCCAGCAGCGAGGGACGATCCTCTAACTATGGCTACACCTTC. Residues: CASSEGRSSNYGYTF.

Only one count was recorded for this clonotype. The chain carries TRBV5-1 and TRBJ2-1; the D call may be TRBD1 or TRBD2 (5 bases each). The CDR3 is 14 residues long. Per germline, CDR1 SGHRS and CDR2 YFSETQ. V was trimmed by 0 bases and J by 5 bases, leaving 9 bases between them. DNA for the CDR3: TGCGCCAGCAGCTTGGAACCGGGACACAATGAGCAGTTCTTC. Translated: CASSLEPGHNEQFF. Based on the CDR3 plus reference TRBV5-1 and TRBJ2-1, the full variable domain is KAGVTQTPRYLIKTRGQQVTLSCSPISGHRSVSWYQQTPGQGLQFLFEYFSETQRNKGNFPGRFSGRQFSNSRSEMNVSTLELGDSALYLCASSLEPGHNEQFFGPGTRLTVL.

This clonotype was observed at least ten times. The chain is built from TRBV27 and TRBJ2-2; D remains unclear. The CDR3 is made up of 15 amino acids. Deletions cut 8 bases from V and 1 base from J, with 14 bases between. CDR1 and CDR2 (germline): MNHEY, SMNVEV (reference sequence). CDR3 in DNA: TGTGCCAGCTCCTGGTTCGGCGGGAACACCGGGGAGCTGTTTTTT. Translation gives CASSWFGGNTGELFF.

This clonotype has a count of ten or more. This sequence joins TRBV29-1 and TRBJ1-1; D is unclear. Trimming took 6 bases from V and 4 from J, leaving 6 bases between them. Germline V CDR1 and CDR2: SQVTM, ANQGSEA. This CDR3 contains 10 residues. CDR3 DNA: TGCAGCGTAGGCTCCACTGAAGCTTTCTTT. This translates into CSVGSTEAFF.

The CDR3 protein is CATKSTDNTEAFF. CDR3 DNA: TGTGCCACCAAATCGACAGATAACACTGAAGCTTTCTTT. The gene calls are TRBV24-1 and TRBJ1-1, with D perhaps matching TRBD1 (5 bases). Trimming stripped 8 bases from V and 2 bases from J, with 11 bases between. This CDR3 comprises 13 residues. Germline V gene data show CDR1 as KGHDR and CDR2 as SFDVKD.

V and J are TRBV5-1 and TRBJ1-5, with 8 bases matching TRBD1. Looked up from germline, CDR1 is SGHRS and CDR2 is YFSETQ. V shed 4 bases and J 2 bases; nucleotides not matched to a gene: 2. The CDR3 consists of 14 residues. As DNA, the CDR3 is TGCGCCAGCAGCAAGGGACAGGGCAATCAGCCCCAGCATTTT. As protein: CASSKGQGNQPQHF.

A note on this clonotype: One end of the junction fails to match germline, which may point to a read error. The CDR3 spells CTSSGTASYEQYF. The CDR3 DNA sequence: TGTACCAGCAGTGGAACAGCCTCCTACGAGCAGTACTTC. V gene TRBV28 combines with J gene TRBJ2-7, with unresolved D. CDR1 and CDR2 from the germline V gene are MDHEN and SYDVKM. The CDR3 covers 13 residues.

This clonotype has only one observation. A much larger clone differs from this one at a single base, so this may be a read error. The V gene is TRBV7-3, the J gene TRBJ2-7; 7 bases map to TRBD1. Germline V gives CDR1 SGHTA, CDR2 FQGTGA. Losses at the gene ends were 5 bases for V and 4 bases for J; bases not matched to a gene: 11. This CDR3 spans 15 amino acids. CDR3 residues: CASSHIRQGVYEQYF. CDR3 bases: TGTGCCAGCAGCCACATAAGACAGGGCGTTTACGAGCAGTACTTC.

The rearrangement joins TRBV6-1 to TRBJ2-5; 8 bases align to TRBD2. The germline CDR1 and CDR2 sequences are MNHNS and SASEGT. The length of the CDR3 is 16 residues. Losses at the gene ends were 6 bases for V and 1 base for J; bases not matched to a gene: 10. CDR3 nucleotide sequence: TGTGCCAGCAGACATGGACTAGCAGTAGTCCAAGAGACCCAGTACTTC. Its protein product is CASRHGLAVVQETQYF.

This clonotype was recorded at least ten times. Here the CDR3 reads CATDSRNSPLHF. The DNA of the CDR3 is TGTGCCACGGACAGTCGAAATTCACCCCTCCACTTT. The J gene is TRBJ1-6, the V gene TRBV24-1; D is possibly TRBD1 (6 bases). Trimming took 10 bases from V and 7 from J, leaving 10 bases between them. The CDR3 is 12 amino acids. The V gene's germline CDR1 is KGHDR and CDR2 SFDVKD.

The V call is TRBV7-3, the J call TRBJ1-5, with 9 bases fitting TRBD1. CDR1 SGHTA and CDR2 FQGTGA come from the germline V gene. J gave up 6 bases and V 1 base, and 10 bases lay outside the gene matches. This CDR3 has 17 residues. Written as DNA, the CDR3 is TGTGCCAGCAGCTTAAAACCGGACAGGGGATGGGGTCAGCCCCAGCATTTT. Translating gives CASSLKPDRGWGQPQHF. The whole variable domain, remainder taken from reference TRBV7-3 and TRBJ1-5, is GAGVSQTPSNKVTEKGKYVELRCDPISGHTALYWYRQSLGQGPEFLIYFQGTGAADDSGLPNDRFFAVRPEGSVSTLKIQRTERGDSAVYLCASSLKPDRGWGQPQHFGDGTRLSIL.

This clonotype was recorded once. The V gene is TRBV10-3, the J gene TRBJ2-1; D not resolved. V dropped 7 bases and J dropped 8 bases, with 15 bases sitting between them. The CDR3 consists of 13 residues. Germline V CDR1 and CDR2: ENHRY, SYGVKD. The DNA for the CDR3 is TGTGCCATCACCGACCCCTGGGTCCATGAGCAGTTCTTC. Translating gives CAITDPWVHEQFF.

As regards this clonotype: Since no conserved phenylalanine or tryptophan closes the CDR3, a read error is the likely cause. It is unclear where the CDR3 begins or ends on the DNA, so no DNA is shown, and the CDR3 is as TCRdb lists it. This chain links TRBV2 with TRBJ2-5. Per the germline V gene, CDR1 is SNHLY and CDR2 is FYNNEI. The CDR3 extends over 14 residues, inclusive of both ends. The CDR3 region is CASSVLSAKETKYL.

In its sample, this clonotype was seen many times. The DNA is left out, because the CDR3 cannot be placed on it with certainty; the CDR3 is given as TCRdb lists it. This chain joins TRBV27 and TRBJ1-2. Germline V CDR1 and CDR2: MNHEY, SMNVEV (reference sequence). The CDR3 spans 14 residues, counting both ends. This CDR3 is CASRPFGSGYGYTF.

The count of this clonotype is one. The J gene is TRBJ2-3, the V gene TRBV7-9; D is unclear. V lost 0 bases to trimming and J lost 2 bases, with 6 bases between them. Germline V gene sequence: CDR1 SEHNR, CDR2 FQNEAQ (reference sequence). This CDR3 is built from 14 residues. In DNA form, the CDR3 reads TGTGCCAGCAGCTTAGCCCCAGACACAGATACGCAGTATTTT. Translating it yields CASSLAPDTDTQYF.

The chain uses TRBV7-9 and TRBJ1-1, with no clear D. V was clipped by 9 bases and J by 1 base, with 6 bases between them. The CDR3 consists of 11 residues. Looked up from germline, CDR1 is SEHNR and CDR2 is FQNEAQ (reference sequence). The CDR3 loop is CARSQNTEAFF. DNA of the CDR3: TGTGCCAGGAGTCAGAACACTGAAGCTTTCTTT.

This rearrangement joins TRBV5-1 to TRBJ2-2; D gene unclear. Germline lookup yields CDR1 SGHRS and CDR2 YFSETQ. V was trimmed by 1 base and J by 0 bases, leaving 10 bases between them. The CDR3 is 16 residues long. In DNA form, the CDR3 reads TGCGCCAGCAGCTTGTATGGGCAATCGAACACCGGGGAGCTGTTTTTT. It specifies CASSLYGQSNTGELFF.

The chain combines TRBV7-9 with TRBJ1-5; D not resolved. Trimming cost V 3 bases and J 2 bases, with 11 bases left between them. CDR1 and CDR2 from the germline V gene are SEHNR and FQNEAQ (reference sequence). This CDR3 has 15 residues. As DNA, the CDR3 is TGTGCCAGCAGCTTGGCCGTCGCAGGCAATCAGCCCCAGCATTTT. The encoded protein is CASSLAVAGNQPQHF.

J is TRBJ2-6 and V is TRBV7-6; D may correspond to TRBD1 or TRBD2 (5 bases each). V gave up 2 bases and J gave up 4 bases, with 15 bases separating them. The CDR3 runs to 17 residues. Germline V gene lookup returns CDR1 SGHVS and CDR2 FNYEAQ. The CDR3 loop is CASSLSPGTPGANVLTF. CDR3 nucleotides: TGTGCCAGCAGCTTATCCCCAGGGACCCCCGGGGCCAACGTCCTGACTTTC. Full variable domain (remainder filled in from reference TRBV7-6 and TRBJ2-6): GAGVSQSPRYKVTKRGQDVALRCDPISGHVSLYWYRQALGQGPEFLTYFNYEAQQDKSGLPNDRFSAERPEGSISTLTIQRTEQRDSAMYRCASSLSPGTPGANVLTFGAGSRLTVL.